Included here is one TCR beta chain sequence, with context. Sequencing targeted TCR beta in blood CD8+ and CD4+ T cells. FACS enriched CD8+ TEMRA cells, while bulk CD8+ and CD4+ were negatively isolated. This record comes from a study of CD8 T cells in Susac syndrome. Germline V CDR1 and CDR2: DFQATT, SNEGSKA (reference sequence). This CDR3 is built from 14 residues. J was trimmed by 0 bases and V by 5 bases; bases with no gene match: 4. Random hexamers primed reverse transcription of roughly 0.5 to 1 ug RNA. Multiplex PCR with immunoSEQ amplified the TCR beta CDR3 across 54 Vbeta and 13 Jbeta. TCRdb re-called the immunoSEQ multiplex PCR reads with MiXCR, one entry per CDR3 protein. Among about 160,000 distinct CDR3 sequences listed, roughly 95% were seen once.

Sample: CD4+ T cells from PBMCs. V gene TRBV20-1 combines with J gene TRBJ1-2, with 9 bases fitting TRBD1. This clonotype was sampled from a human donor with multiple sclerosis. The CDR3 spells CSAARQGANYGYTF. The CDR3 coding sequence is TGCAGTGCTGCACGACAGGGGGCTAACTATGGCTACACCTTC.